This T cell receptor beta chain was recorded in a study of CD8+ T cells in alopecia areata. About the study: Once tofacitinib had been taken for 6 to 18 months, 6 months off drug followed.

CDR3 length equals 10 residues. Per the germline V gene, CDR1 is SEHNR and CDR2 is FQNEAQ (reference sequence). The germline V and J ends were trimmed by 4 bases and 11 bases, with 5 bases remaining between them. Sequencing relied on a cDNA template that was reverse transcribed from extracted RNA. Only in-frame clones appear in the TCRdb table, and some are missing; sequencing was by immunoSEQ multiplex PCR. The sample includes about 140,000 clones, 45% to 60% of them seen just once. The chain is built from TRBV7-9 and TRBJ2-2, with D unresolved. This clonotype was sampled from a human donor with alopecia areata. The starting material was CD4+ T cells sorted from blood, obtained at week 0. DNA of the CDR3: TGTGCCAGCAGCTCGGACGAGCTGTTTTTT. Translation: CASSSDELFF.